These T cell receptor beta chains were read from a single sample in a study of blood T cell repertoires in COVID-19. Generated by immunoSEQ multiplex PCR, the TCRdb table keeps only in-frame clones and is missing some. The sample lists 220,000 or so clones; about 88% were seen once. The sample consisted of peripheral blood. These receptors originate from a woman between 50 and 59 years old with COVID-19, enrolled during active disease. Both conserved end residues are trimmed from each CDR3. Size is omitted from some rows. Given values are once, few, many or a class for expanded clones.

abundance | j_gene | v_gene | CDR3aa
- | TRBJ1-2 | TRBV7-2 | ASSFARYYGYT
few | TRBJ2-1 | TRBV2 | ASSGTGGGFSYNEQF
- | TRBJ1-4 | TRBV6-6 | ASSRQGALTNEKLF
- | TRBJ2-5 | TRBV2 | ASSGGLAGWETQY
few | TRBJ2-7 | TRBV28 | ASSLQGNYEQY
- | TRBJ2-2 | TRBV19 | ASSIRLSNTGELF
- | TRBJ1-2 | TRBV5-1 | ASSLGGTGAPT
- | TRBJ2-7 | TRBV29-1 | SVALWRGSYEQY
- | TRBJ2-5 | TRBV5-6 | ASSLYSGGRGQETQY
few | TRBJ2-7 | TRBV5-1 | ASSFMGQLSYEQY
- | TRBJ1-3 | TRBV15 | ATSRDNRRGGNTIY
- | TRBJ1-2 | TRBV6-5 | ASRDRELGYYGYT
- | TRBJ1-2 | TRBV6-5 | ASSPQGGYGYT
- | TRBJ1-3 | TRBV19 | ASGGGPSGNTIY
- | TRBJ1-2 | TRBV4-3 | ASSQGVGQPYGYT
- | TRBJ1-2 | TRBV28 | ASSLTTGLPDT
- | TRBJ2-2 | TRBV10-1 | ASSRDSRDTGELF
- | TRBJ2-1 | TRBV6-2/TRBV6-3 | ASSYSLLAGVTYEQF
- | TRBJ2-1 | TRBV24-1 | ATSDLLAGDNEQF
once | TRBJ2-5 | TRBV10-3 | AIRGNTERRLAETQY
- | TRBJ2-1 | TRBV13 | ASSILNEQF
- | TRBJ1-5 | TRBV7-8 | ASSLGQGAGQPQH
- | TRBJ1-2 | TRBV10-2 | ASRHSHMDGYT
- | TRBJ2-3 | TRBV3-1/TRBV3-2 | ASSQGPGGSLHRTDTQY
- | TRBJ2-2 | TRBV15 | ATSPRAGPTGELF
- | TRBJ2-1 | TRBV13 | ASTTPGQGSNEQF
- | TRBJ1-4 | TRBV2 | ASTYSNEKLF
- | TRBJ2-3 | TRBV10-3 | ASEDDRGTDTQY